This T cell receptor beta chain derives from a study of spatial heterogeneity in lung cancer. General study points: At resection, ubiquitous expanded tumor TCRs appeared in blood more than at follow-up.

One entry per CDR3 protein results from TCRdb running MiXCR on the 5' RACE reads. The profile covers some 83,000 distinct CDR3 sequences, with 8% appearing a single time and about 6.8% taken by the ten largest. CDR3 length equals 14 residues. The time point was: sample taken at primary tumor resection. In each case, whole RNA from tumor, nontumor lung or frozen PBMC was sequenced unsorted. This clonotype appeared many times. The antigen is not known. This TCR came from a male donor with early-stage non-small cell lung cancer. This rearrangement joins TRBV21-1 to TRBJ2-2. TRBV21-1 is termed a pseudogene. The sample was PBMCs, taken at surgery. DNA for the CDR3: TGTGCCAGCAGCAATAAAGAGGCCACCGGGGAGCTGTTTTTT. Encoded protein: CASSNKEATGELFF.